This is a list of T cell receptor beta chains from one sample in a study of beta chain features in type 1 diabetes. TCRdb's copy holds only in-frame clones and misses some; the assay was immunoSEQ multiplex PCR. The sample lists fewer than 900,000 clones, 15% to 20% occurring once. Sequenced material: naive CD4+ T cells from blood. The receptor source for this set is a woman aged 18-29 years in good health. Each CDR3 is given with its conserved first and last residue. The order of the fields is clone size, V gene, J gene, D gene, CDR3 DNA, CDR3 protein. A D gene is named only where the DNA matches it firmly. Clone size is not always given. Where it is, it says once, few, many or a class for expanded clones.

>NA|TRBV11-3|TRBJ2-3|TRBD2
TGTGCCAGCAGCCTAGGTCGGCGGGAGTTGCCAGATACGCAGTATTTT
CASSLGRRELPDTQYF
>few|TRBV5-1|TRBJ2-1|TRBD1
TGCGCCAGCAGCTCCGGGACAGGGGTCATTGAGCAGTTCTTC
CASSSGTGVIEQFF
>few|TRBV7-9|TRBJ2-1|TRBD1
TGTGCCAGCAGCTCGGACAGGGGTCGTTTCAATGAGCAGTTCTTC
CASSSDRGRFNEQFF
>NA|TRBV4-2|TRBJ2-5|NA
TGTGCCAGCAGCGTACGGGACGGATATCAAGAGACCCAGTACTTC
CASSVRDGYQETQYF
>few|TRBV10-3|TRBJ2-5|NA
TGTGCCATCAGTGAATCCGAGACCCAGTACTTC
CAISESETQYF
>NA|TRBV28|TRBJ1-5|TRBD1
TGTGCCAGCAGTGAAACAGGGGGCTATCAGCCCCAGCATTTT
CASSETGGYQPQHF
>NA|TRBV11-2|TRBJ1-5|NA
TGTGCCAGCAGCGCCGGCGGTATGGGCCAGCCCCAGCATTTT
CASSAGGMGQPQHF
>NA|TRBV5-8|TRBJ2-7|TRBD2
TGTGCCAGCAGCTTTAGCGGGAGACAGTACGAGCAGTACTTC
CASSFSGRQYEQYF
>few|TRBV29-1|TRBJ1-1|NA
TGCAGCGTTGCACAGGGAGGAGCCACTGAAGCTTTCTTT
CSVAQGGATEAFF
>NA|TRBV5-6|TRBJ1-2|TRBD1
TGTGCCAGCAGCTCTCTCGACAGGGACTATGGCTACACCTTC
CASSSLDRDYGYTF